The following is a T cell receptor beta chain sequence with its context. Its target is unknown. A universal primer site came from template switching; cDNA carried unique molecular identifiers. Each CDR3 protein gets one entry after TCRdb re-called the 5' RACE reads with MiXCR. The repertoire has 1,800,000 or so distinct CDR3 sequences, about 32% of them found once; the top ten carry about 0.25%. From germline, CDR1 is DFQATT and CDR2 SNEGSKA (reference sequence). This CDR3 contains 14 residues. Losses at the gene ends were 6 bases for V and 5 bases for J; bases not matched to a gene: 8. This sample stems from a study of identical twins. Study-level findings and limits: Models predicted less out-of-frame TCR alpha sharing in monozygotic twins than was found.

The sequence was obtained from a newborn girl in good health. The specimen was cord blood. The chain combines TRBV20-1 with TRBJ1-1, with 11 bases lining up with TRBD1. The CDR3 coding sequence is TGCAGTGCATTTCCCGGGACAGGGGGAACTGAAGCTTTCTTT. Translated, it gives CSAFPGTGGTEAFF.